One sample yielded the 21 T cell receptor beta chains listed below, sequenced in a study of technical replicates of blood from several donors. The repertoire was sequenced with immunoSEQ multiplex PCR; TCRdb's copy has only in-frame clones and lacks some. The sample carries 90,000 or so clones, more than 85% recorded once. Sequenced material: T cells isolated from PBMCs. These receptor sequences come from a human donor in good health.

V usage is TRBV9 and J usage is TRBJ2-3; 9 bases line up with TRBD1. Germline CDR1 reads SGDLS; CDR2 reads YYNGEE. V was clipped by 2 bases and J by 10 bases; unmatched bases: 2. The CDR3 sequence is 12 residues long. The CDR3: CASSVRQGAQYF. The CDR3 DNA reads as TGTGCCAGCAGCGTCCGACAGGGGGCGCAGTATTTT. The full variable domain, rest sourced from reference TRBV9 and TRBJ2-3, is DSGVTQTPKHLITATGQRVTLRCSPRSGDLSVYWYQQSLDQGLQFLIQYYNGEERAKGNILERFSAQQFPDLHSELNLSSLELGDSALYFCASSVRQGAQYFGPGTRLTVL.

V and J are TRBV5-4 and TRBJ1-1, with 10 bases fitting TRBD1. CDR3 length equals 15 residues. Per the germline V gene, CDR1 is SGHNT and CDR2 is YYREEE (reference sequence). Germline trimming cut 3 bases from V and 5 bases from J; bases unmatched to any gene: 7. The CDR3 protein is CASSSDRGRKTEAFF. For the CDR3, the DNA is TGTGCCAGCAGCTCAGACAGGGGGCGAAAAACTGAAGCTTTCTTT.

The chain employs TRBV28 and TRBJ2-3, with 7 positions matching TRBD1. The CDR3 loop spans 13 amino acids. The J segment lost 4 bases and the V segment lost 5 bases, leaving 3 bases of the junction unmatched. Per the germline V gene, CDR1 is MDHEN and CDR2 is SYDVKM. DNA of the CDR3: TGTGCCAGCAGTCGGGACAGCTCAGATACGCAGTATTTT. This encodes CASSRDSSDTQYF.

The chain recombines TRBV29-1 with TRBJ2-7; 8 bases map to TRBD1. In germline, CDR1 is SQVTM, CDR2 ANQGSEA. With V trimmed by 3 bases and J by 3 bases, 7 bases remained unmatched. The CDR3 loop spans 14 amino acids. The CDR3 here is CSVELTGEGYEQYF. CDR3 DNA sequence: TGCAGCGTTGAGCTGACAGGGGAAGGCTACGAGCAGTACTTC.

The chain has TRBV7-9 and TRBJ2-1; 8 bases are shared with TRBD2. CDR1 and CDR2 from the germline V gene are SEHNR and FQNEAQ (reference sequence). Trimming at V came to 3 bases and at J to 8 bases, leaving 12 bases not matched to a gene. CDR3 size: 16 residues. DNA for the CDR3: TGTGCCAGCAGCTTCGGGACTAGTTTGGGATGGGATGAGCAGTTCTTC. This gives the protein CASSFGTSLGWDEQFF.

This chain joins TRBV4-2 and TRBJ2-5; 7 positions agree with TRBD2. The CDR3 is 18 residues long. Germline CDR1 is LGHNA and CDR2 is YNFKEQ. V was pared by 0 bases and J by 3 bases, with 13 bases of the junction left unmatched. Here the CDR3 reads CASSQDAASGATKETQYF. CDR3 bases: TGTGCCAGCAGCCAAGACGCGGCTAGCGGAGCTACCAAAGAGACCCAGTACTTC.

The J gene is TRBJ2-7, the V gene TRBV7-6; no clear D gene. Germline CDR1 reads SGHVS; CDR2 reads FNYEAQ. The V end was cut by 1 base, the J end by 0 bases, with 16 bases between. This CDR3 has 17 amino acids. CDR3 sequence (DNA): TGTGCCAGCAGCTTAGATTTCGAGACCCACAGCTCCTACGAGCAGTACTTC. Protein: CASSLDFETHSSYEQYF.

This chain's CDR3 is CASSQFWLSVYEQYF. The CDR3 nucleotides read TGCGCCAGCAGCCAATTCTGGCTTAGCGTCTACGAGCAGTACTTC. This chain joins TRBV10-1 and TRBJ2-7, with D possibly TRBD2 on 5 matching bases. Looked up from germline, CDR1 is WNHNN and CDR2 is SYGVQD (reference sequence). Trimming pared 6 bases from V and 3 bases from J, leaving 18 bases between. CDR3 length equals 15 residues.

This chain links TRBV28 with TRBJ2-7, with TRBD2 as a possible D gene (5 bases). Germline values: CDR1 MDHEN, CDR2 SYDVKM. This CDR3 spans 15 amino acids. The germline V and J ends were trimmed by 2 bases and 0 bases, with 11 bases remaining between them. The CDR3 spells CASSLPGRSSYEQYF. The CDR3 region has the DNA TGTGCCAGCAGTTTACCGGGGAGAAGCTCCTACGAGCAGTACTTC. Full variable domain (outside the CDR3, taken from reference TRBV28 and TRBJ2-7): DVKVTQSSRYLVKRTGEKVFLECVQDMDHENMFWYRQDPGLGLRLIYFSYDVKMKEKGDIPEGYSVSREKKERFSLILESASTNQTSMYLCASSLPGRSSYEQYFGPGTRLTVT.

The gene calls are TRBV29-1 and TRBJ2-7; 13 nucleotides match TRBD2. V lost 7 bases, J lost 7 bases, and 4 bases stayed unmatched. The CDR3 length is 12 residues. CDR1 SQVTM and CDR2 ANQGSEA come from the germline V gene. CDR3 DNA sequence: TGCAGCGCCACTAGCGGGAGGGTTGAGCAGTACTTC. It is translated as CSATSGRVEQYF.

The chain has TRBV30 and TRBJ1-2; 9 bases are a match to TRBD1. The CDR3 is 14 amino acids. V dropped 4 bases and J dropped 4; count of bases not matched to a gene: 7. Germline CDR1 and CDR2: GTSNPN and SVGIG (reference sequence). The CDR3 nucleotides read TGTGCCTGGACCGGGACAGGGTTCCTCTATGGCTACACCTTC. It encodes CAWTGTGFLYGYTF.

The CDR3 DNA is TGTGCCACCGATACAGCCTCTGGGGCCAACGTCCTGACTTTC. Protein product: CATDTASGANVLTF. This chain uses TRBV2 with TRBJ2-6, with no clear D. The CDR3 covers 14 residues. Germline CDR1 reads SNHLY; CDR2 reads FYNNEI. V was clipped by 10 bases and J by 0 bases, with 10 bases between them. Filled out from reference TRBV2 and TRBJ2-6, the complete variable domain reads EPEVTQTPSHQVTQMGQEVILRCVPISNHLYFYWYRQILGQKVEFLVSFYNNEISEKSEIFDDQFSVERPDGSNFTLKIRSTKLEDSAMYFCATDTASGANVLTFGAGSRLTVL.

CDR3 sequence: CASSYIGQDNEQFF. The CDR3 nucleotides are TGTGCCAGCAGTTACATTGGGCAGGACAATGAGCAGTTCTTC. The genes are TRBV6-6 and TRBJ2-1; D unclear. V lost 2 bases and J 5 bases, leaving 10 bases between the germline ends. The CDR3 is made up of 14 amino acids. The germline V gene has CDR1 MNHNY and CDR2 SVGAGI (reference sequence).

The V call is TRBV5-1, the J call TRBJ2-7; 10 bases match TRBD2. Germline trimming cut 0 bases from V and 3 bases from J; bases unmatched to any gene: 3. CDR1 is SGHRS and CDR2 is YFSETQ in the germline V gene. CDR3 length: 15 amino acids. CDR3 bases: TGCGCCAGCAGCTTGGATCTAGCGGGAGTCTACGAGCAGTACTTC. Residues: CASSLDLAGVYEQYF.

This chain uses TRBV5-5 with TRBJ2-7; TRBD2 agrees at 11 bases. V shed 1 base, J shed 3 bases, and the junction held 3 bases outside the gene matches. The germline V gene encodes CDR1 SGHKS and CDR2 YYEKEE (reference sequence). This CDR3 spans 15 amino acids. The CDR3 sequence is CASSLSLAGDYEQYF. CDR3 in DNA: TGTGCCAGCAGCTTGTCACTAGCGGGAGACTACGAGCAGTACTTC.

The chain uses TRBV16 and TRBJ2-7, with D unresolved. Germline CDR1 and CDR2: KGHSY and FQNENV. V was pared by 1 base and J by 3 bases, with 19 bases between. The CDR3 is 17 amino acids. The CDR3 DNA reads TGTGCCAGCAGCCAATTTGTTTCGACTCGCCAAGGCTACGAGCAGTACTTC. Translated, it gives CASSQFVSTRQGYEQYF. Full variable domain (outside the CDR3, taken from reference TRBV16 and TRBJ2-7): GEEVAQTPKHLVRGEGQKAKLYCAPIKGHSYVFWYQQVLKNEFKFLISFQNENVFDETGMPKERFSAKCLPNSPCSLEIQATKLEDSAVYFCASSQFVSTRQGYEQYFGPGTRLTVT.

This sequence joins TRBV19 and TRBJ1-1; 7 nucleotides line up with TRBD1. The CDR3 spans 14 residues. The V gene end was trimmed by 5 bases and the J gene end by 4 bases; junction bases not matched to a gene: 7. From germline, CDR1 is LNHDA and CDR2 SQIVND (reference sequence). The CDR3 protein is CASSFQGGGTEAFF. The CDR3 bases are TGTGCCAGTAGTTTCCAGGGGGGCGGCACTGAAGCTTTCTTT.

The genes are TRBV6-5 and TRBJ2-1; D unresolved. The CDR3 extends over 15 amino acids. Between the trimmed V and J ends, which lost 5 bases and 5 bases, there was a span of 16 bases. Germline assignment: CDR1 MNHEY and CDR2 SVGAGI. The CDR3 sequence: CASSRYLSTNNEQFF. The CDR3 coding sequence is TGTGCCAGCAGTCGATATCTATCCACTAACAATGAGCAGTTCTTC.

As regards this clone: One end of the junction does not line up with germline, which may come from a read error. The V and J genes are TRBV7-7 and TRBJ2-2; 9 nucleotides align to TRBD1. The CDR3 extends over 18 amino acids. Germline V gene data show CDR1 as SSHAT and CDR2 as FNYEAQ (reference sequence). CDR3 loop: CASSSDRGNPYKAGELFF. The CDR3 DNA is TGTGCTAGCAGCTCCGACAGGGGGAACCCCTATAAGGCCGGGGAGCTGTTTTTT.

This chain joins TRBV11-3 and TRBJ1-1, with TRBD1 identical over 9 bases. The CDR3 is 13 residues long. In germline, CDR1 is SGHNT, CDR2 YENEEA. The V gene end was trimmed by 3 bases and the J gene end by 6 bases; junction bases not matched to a gene: 2. The CDR3 sequence: CASSLGQGSEAFF. CDR3 DNA sequence: TGTGCCAGCAGCTTGGGACAGGGCTCTGAAGCTTTCTTT.

This chain links TRBV18 with TRBJ1-2; D uncertain. The CDR3 is 13 amino acids. Germline-derived CDR1 and CDR2 are KGHSH and LQKENI. V was cut by 3 bases and J by 7 bases, with 12 bases left in between. CDR3 in DNA: TGTGCCAGCTCACCCCGGGAGACTCTTGGCTACACCTTC. It specifies CASSPRETLGYTF.